One sample yielded the 7 T cell receptor beta chains listed below, sequenced in a study of a mutant IDH1 vaccine in newly diagnosed glioma. Time point of the sample: week 5, during vaccination. Topical imiquimod was applied with each vaccine dose, which held 300 ug of mutant IDH1 20-mer peptide. No antigen is known for these receptors. The method was immunoSEQ multiplex PCR; TCRdb's version includes in-frame clones alone and lacks a portion of them. The sample contains fewer than 40,000 clones, around 78% of which appear only once. The specimen comprised PBMCs, sampled from a glioma patient whose treatment included an IDH1 peptide vaccine. These TCRs come from a man in his forties with glioma.

J is TRBJ1-2 and V is TRBV25-1, with D possibly matching TRBD1 (6 bases). The CDR3 totals 13 residues. The V end lost 10 bases, the J end lost 4 bases, and 16 bases lay between the germline ends. Germline assignment: CDR1 MGHDK and CDR2 SYGVNS. The chain's CDR3 is CATATGGSYGYTF. The DNA of the CDR3 is TGTGCCACCGCGACAGGAGGGAGCTATGGCTACACCTTC.

The rearrangement joins TRBV27 to TRBJ2-7; 9 nucleotides agree with TRBD2. The CDR3 has 16 residues. CDR1 MNHEY and CDR2 SMNVEV come from the germline V gene (reference sequence). Germline trimming cut 8 bases from V and 1 base from J; bases unmatched to any gene: 12. CDR3 protein: CASRKNGGGASYEQYF. DNA of the CDR3: TGTGCCAGCCGAAAAAACGGCGGGGGGGCGTCCTACGAGCAGTACTTC.

Details on this clone: Additional DNA sequences in this sample encode the identical CDR3. The rearrangement links TRBV6-1 to TRBJ1-5, with D perhaps matching TRBD1 (5 bases). The CDR3 is 14 amino acids. Germline V gives CDR1 MNHNS, CDR2 SASEGT. V was cut by 3 bases and J by 4 bases, with 10 bases left in between. The CDR3, as DNA: TGTGCCAGCAGTGAGGCGGGGGGAAATCAGCCCCAGCATTTT. Translation: CASSEAGGNQPQHF.

This chain connects TRBV19 to TRBJ1-2; a weak D match, TRBD1 (5 bases). Germline V lookup: CDR1 LNHDA, CDR2 SQIVND (reference sequence). Trimming pared 5 bases from V and 4 bases from J, leaving 14 bases between. The length of the CDR3 is 14 residues. The CDR3 loop is CASSHVGGGYGYTF. The CDR3, as DNA: TGTGCCAGTAGTCACGTCGGGGGAGGCTATGGCTACACCTTC.

The V gene is TRBV7-9, the J gene TRBJ1-1; D may be TRBD1 (6 bases). V lost 5 bases, J lost 0 bases, and 13 bases lay in between. CDR1 is SEHNR and CDR2 is FQNEAQ in the germline V gene (reference sequence). The CDR3 is 15 residues long. The CDR3 loop is CASSPPSGVNTEAFF. DNA of the CDR3: TGTGCCAGCAGCCCCCCGTCAGGGGTGAACACTGAAGCTTTCTTT.

The gene calls are TRBV6-6 and TRBJ2-7; no clear D. Trimming left V 6 bases short and J 0 bases short, with 9 bases between. There are 13 residues in the CDR3. Per germline, CDR1 MNHNY and CDR2 SVGAGI (reference sequence). CDR3 DNA sequence: TGTGCCAGCAGCCGTCAGGTCTCCTACGAGCAGTACTTC. Translated, it gives CASSRQVSYEQYF.

The chain links TRBV18 to TRBJ1-2, with 7 bases lining up with TRBD1. The CDR3 runs 14 residues. Germline trimming cut 3 bases from V and 6 bases from J; bases unmatched to any gene: 7. Germline CDR1 and CDR2: KGHSH and LQKENI. The CDR3 bases are TGTGCCAGCTCACCTGCCGGGACAGTAGATGGCTACACCTTC. Its translation is CASSPAGTVDGYTF.